Below are 21 T cell receptor beta chains sequenced from a single sample in a study of T cell clonotyping in hematopoietic cell transplantation. Stated time point: recipient sample about 28 days before transplant, after cytoreduction. Generated by immunoSEQ multiplex PCR, the TCRdb table keeps only in-frame clones and is missing some. Of 25,000 to 30,000 clones listed, more than 70% are singletons. The specimen was peripheral blood mononuclear cells, collected before stem cell transplant. These receptors all stem from a man aged 35-49 years with acute myeloid leukemia. Some clones in this sample may be carry-over from other donors' samples.

The CDR3 DNA sequence: TGTGCCAGCAGCGTAGTACGGAGTGATACGCAGTATTTT. Protein sequence: CASSVVRSDTQYF. This chain uses TRBV9 with TRBJ2-3, with unresolved D. CDR1 and CDR2 from the germline V gene are SGDLS and YYNGEE. The CDR3 has 13 amino acids. V dropped 0 bases and J dropped 6 bases, with 8 bases sitting between them.

The chain uses TRBV6-5 and TRBJ2-1; D is undetermined. There are 13 residues in the CDR3. V dropped 0 bases and J dropped 6 bases, with 6 bases sitting between them. Germline lookup yields CDR1 MNHEY and CDR2 SVGAGI. The CDR3 DNA reads TGTGCCAGCAGTTACTCGTTAATCAATGAGCAGTTCTTC. As protein: CASSYSLINEQFF.

This chain connects TRBV5-8 to TRBJ1-5; a possible D gene is TRBD1 (6 bases). The ends were cut back, 0 bases at V and 6 bases at J, with 13 bases in the middle. CDR3 length equals 15 residues. CDR1 is SGHTS and CDR2 is YDEGEE in the germline V gene. CDR3 nucleotide sequence: TGTGCCAGCAGCTTGGTAGGAAGCAGGGGTCAGCCCCAGCATTTT. Protein product: CASSLVGSRGQPQHF.

The chain links TRBV30 to TRBJ1-3, with TRBD1 matching 8 bases. The V and J ends lost 3 bases and 4 bases, in that order; junction bases with no gene match: 8. In germline, CDR1 is GTSNPN, CDR2 SVGIG (reference sequence). This CDR3 has 15 amino acids. In nucleotides, the CDR3 is TGTGCCTGGAGGAATCTCCAGGGGGCCGGAAACACCATATATTTT. Translated: CAWRNLQGAGNTIYF.

The chain employs TRBV2 and TRBJ1-5; D not resolved. The germline V and J ends were trimmed by 5 bases and 3 bases, with 8 bases remaining between them. Per the germline V gene, CDR1 is SNHLY and CDR2 is FYNNEI. The CDR3 is 13 residues long. The CDR3 DNA reads TGTGCCAGCAGTCGGGAACACAATCAGCCCCAGCATTTT. Translating it yields CASSREHNQPQHF. Variable domain in full (rest from reference TRBV2 and TRBJ1-5): EPEVTQTPSHQVTQMGQEVILRCVPISNHLYFYWYRQILGQKVEFLVSFYNNEISEKSEIFDDQFSVERPDGSNFTLKIRSTKLEDSAMYFCASSREHNQPQHFGDGTRLSIL.

The V gene is TRBV29-1, the J gene TRBJ1-1; D is uncertain. Germline V gives CDR1 SQVTM, CDR2 ANQGSEA. The CDR3 sequence is 13 residues long. Trimming stripped 7 bases from V and 5 bases from J, with 17 bases between. The CDR3 sequence is CSAGGSGKTEAFF. The CDR3 DNA reads as TGCAGCGCCGGTGGGTCAGGAAAGACTGAAGCTTTCTTT.

This chain links TRBV7-8 with TRBJ1-5; 11 bases line up with TRBD1. Germline trimming cut 1 base from V and 4 bases from J; bases unmatched to any gene: 3. The CDR3 has 16 amino acids. CDR1 is SGHVS and CDR2 is FQNEAQ in the germline V gene. The CDR3 loop reads CASSLVGQGVNQPQHF. The CDR3 region has the DNA TGTGCCAGCAGCTTAGTGGGACAGGGGGTTAATCAGCCCCAGCATTTT.

The V gene is TRBV10-3, the J gene TRBJ1-1, with 9 bases that match TRBD1. Germline V gene lookup returns CDR1 ENHRY and CDR2 SYGVKD. This CDR3 spans 15 amino acids. The J segment lost 5 bases and the V segment lost 3 bases, leaving 7 bases of the junction unmatched. CDR3 loop: CAISDHTGGSTEAFF. The CDR3 DNA is TGTGCCATCAGTGACCATACAGGGGGCTCAACTGAAGCTTTCTTT.

J is TRBJ2-5 and V is TRBV7-2; no definite D call. The germline V gene has CDR1 SGHTA and CDR2 FQGNSA. Trimming stripped 4 bases from V and 3 bases from J, with 12 bases between. The CDR3 has 14 residues. This CDR3 reads CASSSPAGEETQYF. The CDR3 DNA reads TGTGCCAGCAGCTCCCCGGCTGGGGAAGAGACCCAGTACTTC.

The rearrangement uses TRBV6-1 and TRBJ1-4; 10 positions match TRBD1. V dropped 4 bases and J dropped 7; count of bases not matched to a gene: 12. CDR3 length: 17 amino acids. Germline V gene lookup returns CDR1 MNHNS and CDR2 SASEGT. The DNA of the CDR3 is TGTGCCAGCAGTGTCGCCGGGACAGGGGTCGGGGTTGAAAAACTGTTTTTT. Its translation is CASSVAGTGVGVEKLFF.

The chain couples TRBV5-8 to TRBJ2-7, with D perhaps TRBD1 or TRBD2 (5 bases each). V lost 1 base and J lost 2, with 10 bases in between. The CDR3 sequence is 14 residues long. Per germline, CDR1 SGHTS and CDR2 YDEGEE. The CDR3 DNA reads TGTGCCAGCAGCTTGCGGGGCTACCCCTACGAGCAGTACTTC. It yields the protein CASSLRGYPYEQYF.

The chain joins TRBV5-4 to TRBJ2-1; 14 bases fit TRBD2. CDR1 and CDR2 (germline): SGHNT, YYREEE (reference sequence). V shed 4 bases, J shed 9 bases, and the junction held 6 bases outside the gene matches. The CDR3 contains 15 residues. The CDR3 loop is CASSPGTSGSGEQFF. The CDR3 DNA follows: TGTGCCAGCAGCCCCGGGACTAGCGGGAGTGGTGAGCAGTTCTTC.

This chain joins TRBV5-1 and TRBJ1-2; D is possibly TRBD1 (5 bases). The V gene lost 0 bases and the J gene lost 2 bases, with 8 bases spanning the gap. There are 14 residues in the CDR3. Per germline, CDR1 SGHRS and CDR2 YFSETQ. This chain's CDR3 is CASSLDGGNYGYTF. The CDR3 DNA follows: TGCGCCAGCAGCTTGGATGGGGGAAACTATGGCTACACCTTC.

This clone was detected once. The V and J genes are TRBV20-1 and TRBJ2-7; 8 bases are a match to TRBD1. The germline CDR1 and CDR2 sequences are DFQATT and SNEGSKA (reference sequence). Losses at the gene ends were 6 bases for V and 3 bases for J; bases not matched to a gene: 1. The CDR3 runs to 11 residues. The CDR3 DNA follows: TGCAGTGCGGGACAGGACTACGAGCAGTACTTC. The encoded protein is CSAGQDYEQYF.

V is TRBV5-1 and J is TRBJ2-3; 11 bases map to TRBD2. This CDR3 spans 15 amino acids. Unmatched junction bases numbered 6, after V lost 4 bases and J lost 5 bases. CDR1 and CDR2 from the germline V gene are SGHRS and YFSETQ. The CDR3 coding sequence is TGCGCCAGCAGCCATAGCGGGGGGGCAGGAGATACGCAGTATTTT. Its translation: CASSHSGGAGDTQYF.

Here the CDR3 DNA reads TGCAGCTCTCTCCCTTGGGGGGACCCGAACACTGAAGCTTTCTTT. Its protein is CSSLPWGDPNTEAFF. The chain recombines TRBV29-1 with TRBJ1-1; TRBD1 might be the D (5 bases). The CDR3 is 15 residues long. Trimming removed 8 bases from V and 1 base from J, with 20 bases in between. From germline, CDR1 is SQVTM and CDR2 ANQGSEA. Full variable domain (rest looked up from reference TRBV29-1 and TRBJ1-1): SAVISQKPSRDICQRGTSLTIQCQVDSQVTMMFWYRQQPGQSLTLIATANQGSEATYESGFVIDKFPISRPNLTFSTLTVSNMSPEDSSIYLCSSLPWGDPNTEAFFGQGTRLTVV.

The rearrangement joins TRBV9 to TRBJ1-3; possibly TRBD1 for D (5 bases). Trimming stripped 4 bases from V and 3 bases from J, with 14 bases between. This CDR3 contains 15 residues. Looked up from germline, CDR1 is SGDLS and CDR2 is YYNGEE. The CDR3 here is CASSPFGTDGNTIYF. The CDR3 nucleotides read TGTGCCAGCAGCCCATTCGGGACGGATGGAAACACCATATATTTT.

V is TRBV2 and J is TRBJ2-7; D remains unclear. This CDR3 is built from 13 residues. Germline CDR1 SNHLY, CDR2 FYNNEI. Trimming left V 0 bases short and J 5 bases short, with 8 bases between. CDR3 DNA sequence: TGTGCCAGCAGTGAAGCGGGCTACCACGAGCAGTACTTC. The encoded protein is CASSEAGYHEQYF. The whole variable domain, filled in from reference TRBV2 and TRBJ2-7, reads EPEVTQTPSHQVTQMGQEVILRCVPISNHLYFYWYRQILGQKVEFLVSFYNNEISEKSEIFDDQFSVERPDGSNFTLKIRSTKLEDSAMYFCASSEAGYHEQYFGPGTRLTVT.

The chain employs TRBV27 and TRBJ1-1; no reliable D call. Germline CDR1 MNHEY, CDR2 SMNVEV (reference sequence). V was cut by 5 bases and J by 0 bases, with 13 bases left in between. The CDR3 contains 15 residues. CDR3 region: CASSVTYPVNTEAFF. CDR3 nucleotide sequence: TGTGCCAGCAGTGTTACCTACCCGGTGAACACTGAAGCTTTCTTT.

A single count supports this clone. The gene calls are TRBV19 and TRBJ1-1; D is ambiguous. V lost 1 base and J 1 base, leaving 10 bases between the germline ends. Per the germline V gene, CDR1 is LNHDA and CDR2 is SQIVND (reference sequence). There are 15 residues in the CDR3. Written as DNA, the CDR3 is TGTGCCAGTAGTATAGGGAACACAGAGAACACTGAAGCTTTCTTT. It yields the protein CASSIGNTENTEAFF.

This clone has a handful of counts. This chain joins TRBV10-1 and TRBJ1-3; D unclear. The V gene lost 2 bases and the J gene lost 0 bases, with 5 bases spanning the gap. The CDR3 is made up of 14 amino acids. Germline loops: CDR1 WNHNN, CDR2 SYGVQD (reference sequence). CDR3 sequence (DNA): TGCGCCAGCAGTGAGATCGCCTCTGGAAACACCATATATTTT. Amino acid sequence: CASSEIASGNTIYF.